The sequence of this T cell receptor beta chain was determined in a study of patients and donors after allogeneic stem cell transplantation (dated by TCRdb to about 2020). Library preparation employed RT-PCR. TCRdb lists the instrument as NextSeq 550. The public sequencing data were trimmed at Q25 with fastp and processed into clonotypes with MiXCR by TCRdb, which kept only in-frame beta chains. Each entry merges the rows of one CDR3 protein and shows their most common DNA and genes. The sample yields 160,000 or so distinct CDR3 sequences; nearly 25% were counted once. More than 25% of the sample is in the top ten clones. There are 20 amino acids in the CDR3, from cysteine to phenylalanine inclusive. Only the CDR3 part of the read is kept: 60 bases, read in frame from the first base. Compared with germline, V lacks 0 bases and J lacks 0 bases; bases without a gene match: 11. Taken from the germline V gene, the CDR1 and CDR2 loops are ENHRY and SYGVKD.

Note on this clonotype: Its cognate antigen has yet to be identified. No base quality values were provided; no much bigger clone lies one nucleotide off.

Sample: blood, either unsorted or a sorted T cell fraction (not recorded which). The TCR sequence derives from a human donor who was either an allogeneic HSCT recipient or a stem cell or donor lymphocyte infusion donor (not recorded which). It is not recorded whose cells these are; they may come from a transplant donor. The receptor chain draws on TRBV10-3 and TRBJ2-2; a stretch of 9 junction bases matches TRBD2. The CDR3 sequence is CAISESRLAEGRANTGELFF. The DNA sequence is given as TGTGCCATCAGTGAGTCGAGACTAGCGGAGGGACGCGCGAACACCGGGGAGCTGTTTTTT.